Listed below are T cell receptor beta chains from one sample, sequenced in a study of cytomegalovirus exposure and HLA in healthy donors. Sequencing was performed with immunoSEQ multiplex PCR; in TCRdb, only in-frame clones are kept and a portion is missing. The sample shows around 140,000 clones, approximately 80% of them seen only once. The sample comprised PBMCs. These receptors all come from a woman aged 40 to 49 in good health and CMV-seronegative. CDR3s include the opening cysteine and the closing phenylalanine or tryptophan. The D gene is left open where the match is weak. Some rows mark clone size as missing; the rest say once, few, many or name a class of expanded clone.

cdr3_nt,cdr3_aa,d_call,j_call,clone_size,v_call
TGCGCCAGCAGCTTTTCGGGTACCGAGCAGTACTTC,CASSFSGTEQYF,NA,TRBJ2-7,once,TRBV5-1
TGTGCCAGCAGTTACTCCAGGACAGGTGTTGCGGGGGAGCAGTACTTC,CASSYSRTGVAGEQYF,NA,TRBJ2-7,NA,TRBV6-5
TGCAGTGCTAGAACTTCAGGGGAAGCTTTCTTT,CSARTSGEAFF,NA,TRBJ1-1,NA,TRBV20-1
TGTGCCAGCAGCACCCAATCCGGGGAGGGATCCAACGAGCAGTACTTC,CASSTQSGEGSNEQYF,TRBD2,TRBJ2-7,few,TRBV13
TGTGCCAGCAGCTCCTTTATATTGACCAGAGCGGGTCCCTACGAGCAGTACTTC,CASSSFILTRAGPYEQYF,NA,TRBJ2-7,NA,TRBV11-3
TGTGCCAGCAGTCTAAGTTATGCGCAAGAGACCCAGTACTTC,CASSLSYAQETQYF,NA,TRBJ2-5,NA,TRBV27
TGTGCCAGCAGCTCGATCAGGGGGCGAAACACCGGGGAGCTGTTTTTT,CASSSIRGRNTGELFF,TRBD1,TRBJ2-2,few,TRBV7-7
TGTGCCAGCACCCAAGGACTAGCGGGAGCTAATGAGCAGTTCTTC,CASTQGLAGANEQFF,TRBD2,TRBJ2-1,NA,TRBV7-6
TGTGCCAGTAGGTCTGGCACAGGGGTCAACACTGAAGCTTTCTTT,CASRSGTGVNTEAFF,TRBD1,TRBJ1-1,few,TRBV19
TGTGCCAGCAGCGCCGACGGAGGCTACGAGCAGTACTTC,CASSADGGYEQYF,NA,TRBJ2-7,NA,TRBV9
TGTGCCAGCAGCTTGGTGGCGGGACCCTACGAGCAGTACTTC,CASSLVAGPYEQYF,NA,TRBJ2-7,few,TRBV5-4
TGTGCCAGCAGTGACCAGGGGGGAAGAGGCTACACCTTC,CASSDQGGRGYTF,TRBD1,TRBJ1-2,NA,TRBV6-4
TGTGCCTGGAGTGTAGAGAGGAGTCAGTACTTC,CAWSVERSQYF,NA,TRBJ2-7,NA,TRBV30
TGTGCCAGCAGTTACTCTCCACAGGGCCACTATGGCTACACCTTC,CASSYSPQGHYGYTF,NA,TRBJ1-2,NA,TRBV6-5
TGTGCCAGCAGTTCCTTATTATATAGCAATCAGCCCCAGCATTTT,CASSSLLYSNQPQHF,NA,TRBJ1-5,NA,TRBV6-5
TGCGCCAGCCGGGGGACAGGTACCTACGAGCAGTACTTC,CASRGTGTYEQYF,TRBD1,TRBJ2-7,NA,TRBV5-1
TGCGCCAGCAGATCTCGGGCCGGAGAGGGTGAGCAGTTCTTC,CASRSRAGEGEQFF,NA,TRBJ2-1,NA,TRBV4-3
TGTGCCAGCAGCCAAGCCGGGACTAGTGTGGGGGAGCAGTACTTC,CASSQAGTSVGEQYF,TRBD2,TRBJ2-7,NA,TRBV4-2
TGTGCCAGCATCAAGGGGCCACGGACCGGGGAGCTGTTTTTT,CASIKGPRTGELFF,NA,TRBJ2-2,NA,TRBV28
TGTGCCAGCGCTACCGGGACTAGCGGGAGGGATACGCAGTATTTT,CASATGTSGRDTQYF,TRBD2,TRBJ2-3,few,TRBV28
TGCGCCAGCAGCTTGGATCTAGCGATGTATACGCAGTATTTT,CASSLDLAMYTQYF,NA,TRBJ2-3,once,TRBV5-1
TGTGCCAGCAGGCAGAGTGGGAGGCCCTCCTACGAGCAGTACTTC,CASRQSGRPSYEQYF,NA,TRBJ2-7,NA,TRBV25-1
TGCGCCAGCAGCCAAGCCGGGACAGCTAGAGTCGAGCAGTACTTC,CASSQAGTARVEQYF,TRBD1,TRBJ2-7,few,TRBV4-1
TGCGCCAGCAGCCAATCTCTGAGTTGGCCAGCCCCCAGGACACCCCTCCACTTT,CASSQSLSWPAPRTPLHF,NA,TRBJ1-6,NA,TRBV4-3
TGCGCCAGCAGCATGGGACTAGCGGGGAACACCGGGGAGCTGTTTTTT,CASSMGLAGNTGELFF,TRBD2,TRBJ2-2,few,TRBV5-1
TGTGCCAGCAGCCGGGGGTCCTGGTACCGGGAGCAGTTCTTC,CASSRGSWYREQFF,NA,TRBJ2-1,NA,TRBV5-6
TGTGCCACCAGCAGAGATGTTGAGAGTCAGCCCCAGCATTTT,CATSRDVESQPQHF,NA,TRBJ1-5,NA,TRBV15
TGTGCCAGCAGCCCCCGGTTGGAGAGCTCTGGAAACACCATATATTTT,CASSPRLESSGNTIYF,NA,TRBJ1-3,NA,TRBV9